A selection of T cell receptor beta chains follows, all from one sample in a study of response to subunit inactivated influenza vaccine. TCRdb used MiXCR to reprocess the RT-PCR reads, holding one entry per CDR3 protein. This table has 650,000 to 800,000 distinct CDR3 sequences, approximately 15% appearing once. This specimen consisted of PBMCs from blood, obtained roughly 15 days before vaccination. All receptors derive from a man between 45 and 60 years old who received an inactivated influenza vaccine. Both conserved end residues are part of each CDR3. Each record gives: clone size, J gene, D gene, V gene, CDR3 protein, CDR3 DNA. D genes are given only for firm matches. A row's size may be missing; if present it is once, few, many or a size class.

>NA|TRBJ1-1|NA|TRBV4-3
CASSQDWARRTEAFF
TGCGCCAGCAGCCAAGATTGGGCTAGACGGACTGAAGCTTTCTTT
>few|TRBJ1-1|NA|TRBV6-5
CASSYGGDFNRNTEAFF
TGTGCCAGCAGTTACGGCGGGGATTTTAATAGGAACACTGAAGCTTTCTTT
>NA|TRBJ2-3|NA|TRBV10-3
CAIGIDSLALATQYF
TGTGCCATCGGTATAGACAGCCTGGCGTTGGCTACGCAGTATTTT
>few|TRBJ2-3|TRBD1|TRBV2
CASSRPGTGSTDTQYF
TGTGCCAGCAGCCGTCCCGGGACAGGTAGCACAGATACGCAGTATTTT
>NA|TRBJ2-6|NA|TRBV28
CATHGFVGANVLTF
TGTGCCACGCACGGCTTTGTCGGGGCCAACGTCCTGACTTTC
>NA|TRBJ2-1|NA|TRBV12-3/TRBV12-4
CASSPKGGFRANEQFF
TGTGCCAGCAGCCCCAAAGGAGGTTTCAGAGCCAATGAGCAGTTCTTC
>few|TRBJ1-3|NA|TRBV20-1
CSASWDAKSGNTIYF
TGCAGTGCTAGCTGGGACGCCAAATCTGGAAACACCATATATTTT
>once|TRBJ2-7|NA|TRBV7-9
CASTRGDRPAYEQYF
TGTGCCAGCACCCGGGGGGACAGGCCAGCCTACGAGCAGTACTTC
>few|TRBJ2-7|NA|TRBV27
CASSPAAPSYEQYF
TGTGCCAGCAGTCCTGCAGCACCCTCCTACGAGCAGTACTTC
>NA|TRBJ1-1|NA|TRBV30
CAWSPTGTEAFF
TGTGCCTGGAGCCCGACAGGCACTGAAGCTTTCTTT
>few|TRBJ2-3|TRBD1|TRBV20-1
CCASSQWGTASDTQYF
TGCTGTGCTAGTTCCCAATGGGGGACAGCCTCAGATACGCAGTATTTT
>many|TRBJ2-7|TRBD1|TRBV6-6
CASRTGQLYEQYF
TGTGCCAGCAGAACGGGACAGTTGTACGAGCAGTACTTC
>few|TRBJ2-2|TRBD2|TRBV11-2
CASSFPSGRELFF
TGTGCCAGCAGCTTCCCTAGCGGGAGGGAGCTGTTTTTT
>few|TRBJ1-4|NA|TRBV20-1
CSARWAASEKLFF
TGCAGTGCTAGGTGGGCCGCGTCTGAAAAACTGTTTTTT
>NA|TRBJ1-3|NA|TRBV30
CAWSVQWSSGNTIYF
TGTGCCTGGAGCGTACAGTGGAGCTCTGGAAACACCATATATTTT
>many|TRBJ2-7|NA|TRBV14
CASSRRTSSYEQYF
TGTGCCAGCAGCCGGAGGACATCCTCCTACGAGCAGTACTTC
>many|TRBJ2-7|TRBD2|TRBV6-2/TRBV6-3
CASSAGEAYEQYF
TGTGCCAGCAGTGCGGGGGAGGCCTACGAGCAGTACTTC
>many|TRBJ2-1|TRBD2|TRBV27
CASSLPSGGADYNEQFF
TGTGCCAGCAGTTTACCTAGCGGGGGGGCAGATTACAATGAGCAGTTCTTC
>few|TRBJ2-1|TRBD1|TRBV29-1
CSGGFFRDSPYNEQFF
TGCAGCGGCGGATTTTTCCGGGACAGTCCCTACAATGAGCAGTTCTTC
>few|TRBJ2-7|NA|TRBV3-1
CASSHGLYEQYF
TGTGCCAGCAGCCATGGGCTCTACGAGCAGTACTTC
>few|TRBJ1-6|TRBD1|TRBV27
CASSSTRQGGGHNSPLHF
TGTGCCAGCAGTTCTACCAGACAGGGCGGGGGGCATAATTCACCCCTCCACTTT
>NA|TRBJ2-6|NA|TRBV20-1
CSARVPSSGANVLTF
TGCAGTGCTAGGGTTCCCAGCTCTGGGGCCAACGTCCTGACTTTC
>few|TRBJ1-1|NA|TRBV27
CATSTRAAGSLAFF
TGTGCCACCTCTACCCGGGCGGCGGGTAGTTTAGCTTTCTTT
>few|TRBJ2-7|NA|TRBV7-6
CASSSGWGPTYEQYF
TGTGCCAGCAGTTCCGGCTGGGGGCCTACCTACGAGCAGTACTTC
>NA|TRBJ2-7|TRBD1|TRBV11-2
CASSFGQGGSYEQYF
TGTGCCAGCAGCTTTGGACAGGGGGGTTCCTACGAGCAGTACTTC
>NA|TRBJ2-3|TRBD1|TRBV10-3
CAIRGQGKTDTQYF
TGTGCCATCAGGGGACAGGGAAAAACAGATACGCAGTATTTT
>many|TRBJ2-3|TRBD2|TRBV7-9
CASSFQAGPDTQYF
TGTGCCAGCAGCTTCCAAGCGGGGCCAGATACGCAGTATTTT
>few|TRBJ2-7|TRBD1|TRBV7-2
CASSRDRVNEQYF
TGTGCCAGCAGCCGGGACAGGGTCAACGAGCAGTACTTC
>many|TRBJ2-2|NA|TRBV6-2/TRBV6-3
CASSYIRVGELFF
TGTGCCAGCAGTTACATTAGGGTGGGGGAGCTGTTTTTT
>few|TRBJ2-3|TRBD2|TRBV9
CASSVGAGANTDTQYF
TGTGCCAGCAGCGTAGGAGCGGGAGCCAACACAGATACGCAGTATTTT
>few|TRBJ2-7|TRBD1|TRBV3-1
CASSQDGTGWYEQYF
TGTGCCAGCAGCCAAGATGGGACAGGGTGGTACGAGCAGTACTTC
>many|TRBJ2-3|TRBD2|TRBV4-3
CASSRVLGLAGGTDTQYF
TGCGCCAGCAGCCGGGTCCTTGGACTAGCGGGGGGCACAGATACGCAGTATTTT
>many|TRBJ2-3|NA|TRBV14
CASSQKGLQRPPTDTQYF
TGTGCCAGCAGCCAAAAGGGGTTACAACGTCCACCCACAGATACGCAGTATTTT
>few|TRBJ2-1|TRBD2|TRBV11-2
CASTLGASGTNEQFF
TGTGCCAGCACCCTAGGGGCTAGCGGGACCAATGAGCAGTTCTTC
>few|TRBJ2-7|NA|TRBV12-3/TRBV12-4
CASSFRRETYEQYF
TGTGCCAGCAGTTTTCGACGGGAGACCTACGAGCAGTACTTC
>NA|TRBJ2-7|TRBD1|TRBV28
CASSIPPWTGGYEQYF
TGTGCCAGCAGTATCCCGCCCTGGACAGGGGGTTACGAGCAGTACTTC
>few|TRBJ2-4|TRBD2|TRBV7-2
CASRSTAQRGNIQYF
TGTGCCAGCAGATCGACGGCGCAGCGGGGAAACATTCAGTACTTC
>once|TRBJ2-1|NA|TRBV3-1
CASSQAAADNEQFF
TGTGCCAGCAGCCAAGCGGCAGCCGACAATGAGCAGTTCTTC
>many|TRBJ2-5|NA|TRBV28
CASSPVGMGTQYF
TGTGCCAGCAGTCCCGTAGGGATGGGGACCCAGTACTTC
>NA|TRBJ2-5|TRBD1|TRBV12-3/TRBV12-4
CASSLISSGGTGRETQYF
TGTGCCAGCAGTTTGATCTCGTCTGGTGGGACAGGAAGAGAGACCCAGTACTTC
>few|TRBJ2-1|TRBD2|TRBV27
CASSFAGTSYNEQFF
TGTGCCAGCAGTTTCGCCGGGACTAGCTACAATGAGCAGTTCTTC
>few|TRBJ2-2|NA|TRBV7-2
CASSRTRVGELFF
TGTGCCAGCAGCCGAACGAGGGTCGGGGAGCTGTTTTTT
>few|TRBJ1-1|NA|TRBV5-1
CASSLERHAEAFF
TGCGCCAGCAGCTTGGAACGGCACGCTGAAGCTTTCTTT
>few|TRBJ2-7|NA|TRBV12-3/TRBV12-4
CASRLTHSEQYF
TGTGCCAGCAGACTAACCCACTCCGAGCAGTACTTC
>NA|TRBJ2-3|TRBD2|TRBV20-1
CSATHTSGSTDTQYF
TGCAGTGCTACACATACTAGCGGGAGTACAGATACGCAGTATTTT
>NA|TRBJ1-2|NA|TRBV12-3/TRBV12-4
CASSPGQRRGDYGYTF
TGTGCCAGCAGTCCTGGACAGAGGAGAGGGGACTATGGCTACACCTTC
>many|TRBJ2-4|NA|TRBV4-3
CASSQVLFSVAKNIQYF
TGCGCCAGCAGCCAAGTTTTGTTCAGCGTAGCCAAAAACATTCAGTACTTC
>NA|TRBJ1-6|TRBD1|TRBV7-8
CASSSLGRGNSPLHF
TGTGCCAGCAGCTCCCTTGGCAGGGGGAATTCACCCCTCCACTTT
>NA|TRBJ2-5|TRBD2|TRBV5-6
CASSLGTSGTGAQYF
TGTGCCAGCAGCTTGGGGACTAGCGGCACGGGGGCCCAGTACTTC
>NA|TRBJ1-5|NA|TRBV4-3
CATQREIQRYSNQPQHF
TGCGCCACGCAGAGGGAAATACAGCGATATAGCAATCAGCCCCAGCATTTT
>few|TRBJ2-3|NA|TRBV27
CASSFRQDGVTQYF
TGTGCCAGCAGTTTTAGGCAGGACGGGGTTACGCAGTATTTT
>few|TRBJ2-1|NA|TRBV30
CAWSISETFYNEQFF
TGTGCCTGGAGTATCTCCGAGACATTCTACAATGAGCAGTTCTTC
>NA|TRBJ2-5|NA|TRBV28
CATLGREKETQYF
TGTGCCACCCTGGGACGGGAGAAAGAGACCCAGTACTTC
>few|TRBJ2-3|TRBD2|TRBV20-1
CSATGGHTDTQYF
TGCAGTGCTACGGGGGGGCACACAGATACGCAGTATTTT